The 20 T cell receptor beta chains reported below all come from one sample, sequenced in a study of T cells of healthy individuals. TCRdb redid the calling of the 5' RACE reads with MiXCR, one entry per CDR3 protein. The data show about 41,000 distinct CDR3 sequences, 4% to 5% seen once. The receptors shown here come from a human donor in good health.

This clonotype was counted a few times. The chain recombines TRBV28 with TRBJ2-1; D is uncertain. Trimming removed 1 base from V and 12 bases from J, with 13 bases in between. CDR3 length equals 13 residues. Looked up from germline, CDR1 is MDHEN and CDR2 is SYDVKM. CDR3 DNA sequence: TGTGCCAGCAGTTTATCGGATCGGGCTTCGCAGTTCTTC. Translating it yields CASSLSDRASQFF. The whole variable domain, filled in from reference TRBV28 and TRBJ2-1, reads DVKVTQSSRYLVKRTGEKVFLECVQDMDHENMFWYRQDPGLGLRLIYFSYDVKMKEKGDIPEGYSVSREKKERFSLILESASTNQTSMYLCASSLSDRASQFFGPGTRLTVL.

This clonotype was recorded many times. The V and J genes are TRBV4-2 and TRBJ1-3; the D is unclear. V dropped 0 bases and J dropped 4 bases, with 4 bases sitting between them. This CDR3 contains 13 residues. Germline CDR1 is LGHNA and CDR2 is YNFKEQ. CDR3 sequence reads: CASSQDEGNTIYF. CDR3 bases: TGTGCCAGCAGCCAAGATGAAGGAAACACCATATATTTT.

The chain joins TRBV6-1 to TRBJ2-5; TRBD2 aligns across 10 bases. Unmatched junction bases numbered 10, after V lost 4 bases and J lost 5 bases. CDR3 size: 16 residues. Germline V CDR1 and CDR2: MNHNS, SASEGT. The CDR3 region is CASSGQLAGTSETQYF. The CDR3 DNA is TGTGCCAGCAGTGGACAACTAGCGGGAACCTCCGAGACCCAGTACTTC.

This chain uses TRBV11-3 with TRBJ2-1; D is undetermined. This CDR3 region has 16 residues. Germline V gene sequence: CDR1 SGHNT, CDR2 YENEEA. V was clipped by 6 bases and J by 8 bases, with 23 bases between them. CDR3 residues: CASSIGSSVGIDEQFF. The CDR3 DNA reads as TGTGCCAGCAGTATCGGTTCCTCGGTGGGTATCGATGAGCAGTTCTTC.

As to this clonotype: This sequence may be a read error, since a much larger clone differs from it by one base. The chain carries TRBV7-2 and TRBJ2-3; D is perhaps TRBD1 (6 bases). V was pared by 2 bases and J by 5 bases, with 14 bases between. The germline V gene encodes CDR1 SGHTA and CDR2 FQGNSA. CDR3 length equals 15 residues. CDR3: CASSLMGHRQDTQYF. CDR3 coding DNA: TGTGCCAGCAGCTTAATGGGACACCGTCAAGATACGCAGTATTTT.

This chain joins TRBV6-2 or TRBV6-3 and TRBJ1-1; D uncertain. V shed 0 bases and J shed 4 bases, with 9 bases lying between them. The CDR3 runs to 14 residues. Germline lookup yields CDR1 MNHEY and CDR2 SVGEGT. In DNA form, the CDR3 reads TGTGCCAGCAGTTACTCGATTAGATTCACTGAAGCTTTCTTT. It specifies CASSYSIRFTEAFF.

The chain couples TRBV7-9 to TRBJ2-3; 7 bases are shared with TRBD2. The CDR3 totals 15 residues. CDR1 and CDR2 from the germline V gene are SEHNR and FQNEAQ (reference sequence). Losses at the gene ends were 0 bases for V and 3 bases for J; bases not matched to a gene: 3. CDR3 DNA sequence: TGTGCCAGCAGCTTAGCGGGAGGGATGACAGATACGCAGTATTTT. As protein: CASSLAGGMTDTQYF. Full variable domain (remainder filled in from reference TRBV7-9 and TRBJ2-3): DTGVSQNPRHKITKRGQNVTFRCDPISEHNRLYWYRQTLGQGPEFLTYFQNEAQLEKSRLLSDRFSAERPKGSFSTLEIQRTEQGDSAMYLCASSLAGGMTDTQYFGPGTRLTVL.

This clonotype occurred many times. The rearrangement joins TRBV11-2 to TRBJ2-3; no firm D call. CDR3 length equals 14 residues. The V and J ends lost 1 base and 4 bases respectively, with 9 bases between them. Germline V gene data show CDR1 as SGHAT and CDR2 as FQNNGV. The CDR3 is CASSLVPISDTQYF. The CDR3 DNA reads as TGTGCCAGCAGCTTAGTCCCTATCTCAGATACGCAGTATTTT.

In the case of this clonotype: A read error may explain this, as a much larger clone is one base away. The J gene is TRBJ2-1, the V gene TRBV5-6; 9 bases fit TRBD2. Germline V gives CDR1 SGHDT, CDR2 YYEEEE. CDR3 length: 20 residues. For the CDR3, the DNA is TGTGCCAGCAGCTCACACGGGACTAGCTTGTTGTCGAGCTCCTACAATGAGCTGTTCTTC. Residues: CASSSHGTSLLSSSYNELFF.

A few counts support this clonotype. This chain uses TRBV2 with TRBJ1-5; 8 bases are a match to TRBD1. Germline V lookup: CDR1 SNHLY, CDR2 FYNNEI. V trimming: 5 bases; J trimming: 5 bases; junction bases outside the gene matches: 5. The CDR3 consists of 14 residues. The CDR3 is CASSSTDRDQPQHF. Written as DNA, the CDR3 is TGTGCCAGCAGTAGTACGGACAGGGATCAGCCCCAGCATTTT. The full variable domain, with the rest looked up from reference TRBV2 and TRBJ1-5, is EPEVTQTPSHQVTQMGQEVILRCVPISNHLYFYWYRQILGQKVEFLVSFYNNEISEKSEIFDDQFSVERPDGSNFTLKIRSTKLEDSAMYFCASSSTDRDQPQHFGDGTRLSIL.

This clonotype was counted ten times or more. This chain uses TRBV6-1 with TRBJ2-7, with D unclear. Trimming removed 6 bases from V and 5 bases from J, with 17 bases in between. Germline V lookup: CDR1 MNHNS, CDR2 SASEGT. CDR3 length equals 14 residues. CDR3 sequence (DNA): TGTGCCAGCAGAGTCGGCGACGTCAACGACGAGCAGTACTTC. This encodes CASRVGDVNDEQYF.

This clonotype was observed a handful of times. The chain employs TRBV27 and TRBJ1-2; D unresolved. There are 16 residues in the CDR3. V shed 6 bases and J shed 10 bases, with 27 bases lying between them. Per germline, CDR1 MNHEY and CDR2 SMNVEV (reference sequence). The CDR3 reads CASRDRGFGLIDYYTF. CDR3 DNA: TGTGCCAGCAGGGATCGAGGGTTTGGCTTAATTGACTACTACACCTTC.

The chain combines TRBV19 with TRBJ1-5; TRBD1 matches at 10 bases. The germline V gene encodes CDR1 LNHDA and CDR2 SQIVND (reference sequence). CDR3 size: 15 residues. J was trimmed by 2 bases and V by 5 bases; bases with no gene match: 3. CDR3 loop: CASSLGTGGNQPQHF. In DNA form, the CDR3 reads TGTGCCAGTAGTCTCGGGACAGGGGGCAATCAGCCCCAGCATTTT. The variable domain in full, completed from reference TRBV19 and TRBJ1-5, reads DGGITQSPKYLFRKEGQNVTLSCEQNLNHDAMYWYRQDPGQGLRLIYYSQIVNDFQKGDIAEGYSVSREKKESFPLTVTSAQKNPTAFYLCASSLGTGGNQPQHFGDGTRLSIL.

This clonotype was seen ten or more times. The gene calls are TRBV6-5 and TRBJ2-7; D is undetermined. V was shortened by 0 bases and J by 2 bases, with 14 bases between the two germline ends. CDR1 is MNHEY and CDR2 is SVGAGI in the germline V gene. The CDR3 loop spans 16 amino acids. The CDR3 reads CASSYSLTALTYEQYF. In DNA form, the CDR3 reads TGTGCCAGCAGTTACTCCCTGACGGCACTCACCTACGAGCAGTACTTC.

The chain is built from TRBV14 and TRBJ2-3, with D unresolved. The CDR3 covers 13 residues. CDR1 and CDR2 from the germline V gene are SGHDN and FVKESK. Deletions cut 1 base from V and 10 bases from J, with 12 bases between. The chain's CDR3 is CASSQGSRLPQYF. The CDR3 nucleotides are TGTGCCAGCAGCCAAGGAAGTCGCCTCCCGCAGTATTTT.

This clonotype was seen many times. CDR3 nucleotides: TGTGCCAGCAGTTACTCCCAACAGGGGATCCCCTACGAGCAGTACTTC. Protein product: CASSYSQQGIPYEQYF. The chain uses TRBV6-5 and TRBJ2-7, with 7 bases matching TRBD1. The CDR3 length is 16 residues. Germline CDR1 and CDR2: MNHEY and SVGAGI. V shed 0 bases, J shed 2 bases, and the junction held 7 bases outside the gene matches.

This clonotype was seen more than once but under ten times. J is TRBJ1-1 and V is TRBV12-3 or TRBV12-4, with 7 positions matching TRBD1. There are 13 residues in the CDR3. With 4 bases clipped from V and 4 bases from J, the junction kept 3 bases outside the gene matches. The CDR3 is CASSSTGTTEAFF. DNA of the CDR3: TGTGCCAGCAGTTCGACAGGGACCACTGAAGCTTTCTTT.

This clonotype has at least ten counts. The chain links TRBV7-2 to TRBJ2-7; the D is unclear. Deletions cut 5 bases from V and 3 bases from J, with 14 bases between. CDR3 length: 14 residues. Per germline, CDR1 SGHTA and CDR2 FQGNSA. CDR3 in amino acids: CASSLQDKNYEQYF. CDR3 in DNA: TGTGCCAGCAGCCTCCAAGACAAAAACTACGAGCAGTACTTC.

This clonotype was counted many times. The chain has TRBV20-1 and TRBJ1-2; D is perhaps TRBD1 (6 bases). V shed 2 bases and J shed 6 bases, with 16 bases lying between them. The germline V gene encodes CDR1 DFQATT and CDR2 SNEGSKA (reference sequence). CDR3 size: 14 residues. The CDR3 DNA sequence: TGCAGTGCTAGACCTCCATGGGGGGCCCATGGCTACACCTTC. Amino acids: CSARPPWGAHGYTF.

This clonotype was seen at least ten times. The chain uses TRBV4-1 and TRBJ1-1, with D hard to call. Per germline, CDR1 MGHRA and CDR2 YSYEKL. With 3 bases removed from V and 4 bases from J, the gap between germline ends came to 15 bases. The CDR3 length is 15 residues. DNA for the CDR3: TGCGCCAGCAGCCATCTTGGTCAGGCTTCCACTGAAGCTTTCTTT. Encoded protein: CASSHLGQASTEAFF.